Shown below are 7 T cell receptor beta chains from a single sample sequenced in a study of T cell responses to AZD1222 COVID-19 vaccine (dated by TCRdb to the early 2020s). Libraries were prepared through the immunoSEQ multiplex PCR assay. TCRdb provides this immuneACCESS table in a form limited to in-frame rearrangements. Some clones are lacking; in checked studies, under half of them reflect an unresolved V gene, and why the rest are absent is not known. Within this sample are about 110,000 clones, with approximately 89% of them counted one time only. The ten largest clones capture 3.1% of the sample. The time point label for this specimen denotes: baseline before first vaccination. The treatment or condition label on this specimen signifies: meningococcal conjugate vaccine given as trial control. The starting material was peripheral blood, obtained on day 0 of MenACWY control vaccination. These receptors all stem from an adult in good health.

The V gene is TRBV28, the J gene TRBJ1-1; 7 bases align to TRBD1. CDR1 and CDR2 (germline): MDHEN, SYDVKM. After removal of 0 bases from V and 1 base from J, the junction contained 2 bases not matched to a gene. The length of the CDR3 is 15 residues. As DNA, the CDR3 is TGTGCCAGCAGTTTATGGCAGGGGGAGAACACTGAAGCTTTCTTT. Its protein product is CASSLWQGENTEAFF.

This CDR3 reads CASSKLPDRGQPQHF. As DNA, the CDR3 is TGTGCCAGCAGTAAATTACCGGACAGGGGTCAGCCCCAGCATTTT. This rearrangement joins TRBV6-5 to TRBJ1-5; the match to TRBD1 covers 9 bases. Losses at the gene ends were 5 bases for V and 6 bases for J; bases not matched to a gene: 8. Looked up from germline, CDR1 is MNHEY and CDR2 is SVGAGI. This CDR3 comprises 15 residues.

The chain links TRBV9 to TRBJ2-2, with a possible D match to TRBD1 (5 bases). The CDR3 contains 14 residues. Germline-derived CDR1 and CDR2 are SGDLS and YYNGEE. The V gene lost 3 bases and the J gene lost 6 bases, with 12 bases spanning the gap. Here the CDR3 reads CASSARQGSGELFF. The CDR3 coding sequence is TGTGCCAGCAGCGCGAGGCAGGGTTCCGGGGAGCTGTTTTTT.

This chain uses TRBV7-6 with TRBJ2-7; no clear D. With 5 bases removed from V and 4 bases from J, the gap between germline ends came to 9 bases. Germline lookup yields CDR1 SGHVS and CDR2 FNYEAQ. The CDR3 contains 12 residues. CDR3 region: CASSPHLYEQYF. CDR3 DNA sequence: TGTGCCAGCAGCCCCCACTTATACGAGCAGTACTTC.

This chain joins TRBV6-5 and TRBJ2-7; 10 bases map to TRBD1. Germline values: CDR1 MNHEY, CDR2 SVGAGI. The CDR3 is made up of 14 amino acids. Trimming at V came to 8 bases and at J to 3 bases, leaving 7 bases not matched to a gene. The CDR3 region is CASGTGTGDYEQYF. CDR3 nucleotides: TGTGCCAGCGGGACCGGGACAGGGGACTACGAGCAGTACTTC.

This chain connects TRBV18 to TRBJ2-5; D is uncertain. Germline V gene lookup returns CDR1 KGHSH and CDR2 LQKENI. The germline V and J ends were trimmed by 0 bases and 9 bases, with 11 bases remaining between them. The CDR3 is 13 residues long. In nucleotides, the CDR3 is TGTGCCAGCTCACCACCGACTGAACGAGCCCAGTACTTC. Protein sequence: CASSPPTERAQYF.

The rearrangement uses TRBV27 and TRBJ1-2, with D hard to call. The CDR3 is made up of 16 amino acids. V was trimmed by 2 bases and J by 6 bases, leaving 19 bases between them. CDR1 is MNHEY, CDR2 SMNVEV, per germline (reference sequence). The CDR3 DNA is TGTGCCAGCAGTTTAGAATGGTCGGGTAGGGCTCATGGCTACACCTTC. Residues: CASSLEWSGRAHGYTF.